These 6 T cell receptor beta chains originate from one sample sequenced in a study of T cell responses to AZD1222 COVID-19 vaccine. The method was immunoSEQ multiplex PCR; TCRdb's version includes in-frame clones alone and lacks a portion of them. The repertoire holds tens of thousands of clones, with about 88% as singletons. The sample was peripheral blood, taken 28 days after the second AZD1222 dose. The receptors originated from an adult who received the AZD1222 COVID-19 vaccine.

CDR3 sequence (DNA): TGTGCCTGGAAACCAACGCTCACGGGCGGCGATGAAAAACTGTTTTTT. Encoded protein: CAWKPTLTGGDEKLFF. The chain couples TRBV30 to TRBJ1-4; D unclear. The CDR3 loop spans 16 amino acids. V was cut by 4 bases and J by 6 bases, with 21 bases left in between. Germline-derived CDR1 and CDR2 are GTSNPN and SVGIG (reference sequence).

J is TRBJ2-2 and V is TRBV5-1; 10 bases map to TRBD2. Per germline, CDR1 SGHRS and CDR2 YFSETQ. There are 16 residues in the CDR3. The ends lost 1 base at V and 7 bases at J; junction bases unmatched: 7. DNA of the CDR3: TGCGCCAGCAGCTTGTTCCTAGCGGGAGCGGGCGGGGAGCTGTTTTTT. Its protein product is CASSLFLAGAGGELFF.

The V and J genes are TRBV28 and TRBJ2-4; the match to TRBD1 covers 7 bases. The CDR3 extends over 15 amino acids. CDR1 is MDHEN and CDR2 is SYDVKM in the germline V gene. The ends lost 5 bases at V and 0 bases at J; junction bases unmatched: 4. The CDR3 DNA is TGTGCCAGCAGTGTCACAGGGGTAGCCAAAAACATTCAGTACTTC. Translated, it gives CASSVTGVAKNIQYF.

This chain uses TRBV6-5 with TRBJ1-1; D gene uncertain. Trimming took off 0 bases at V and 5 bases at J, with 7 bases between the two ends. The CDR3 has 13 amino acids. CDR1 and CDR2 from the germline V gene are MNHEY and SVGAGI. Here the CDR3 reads CASSYSRETEAFF. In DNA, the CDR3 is TGTGCCAGCAGTTACTCCCGGGAGACTGAAGCTTTCTTT.

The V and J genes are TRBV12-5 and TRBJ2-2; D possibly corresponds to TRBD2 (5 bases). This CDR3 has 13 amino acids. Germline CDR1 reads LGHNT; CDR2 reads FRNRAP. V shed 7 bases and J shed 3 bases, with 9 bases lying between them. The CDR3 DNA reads TGTGCTAGTGCCCGGGAAGACACCGGGGAGCTGTTTTTT. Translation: CASAREDTGELFF.

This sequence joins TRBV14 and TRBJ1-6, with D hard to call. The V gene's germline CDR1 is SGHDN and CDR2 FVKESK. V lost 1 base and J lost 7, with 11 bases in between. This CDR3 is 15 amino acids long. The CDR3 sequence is CASSQVQPKNSPLHF. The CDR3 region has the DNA TGTGCCAGCAGCCAAGTTCAGCCAAAGAATTCACCCCTCCACTTT.